One and the same sample provided the 30 T cell receptor beta chains below, sequenced in a study of control samples from healthy donors and cancer patients. Measured with immunoSEQ multiplex PCR; TCRdb has only the in-frame clones, and not every one. The sample includes 100,000 to 150,000 clones, just under 95% of them seen just once. Sequenced input: blood. Receptor source: a young man in good health.

The chain has TRBV3-1 (or the pseudogene TRBV3-2) and TRBJ2-7, with 7 bases lining up with TRBD1. Germline trimming cut 1 base from V and 3 bases from J; bases unmatched to any gene: 6. The CDR3 has 15 amino acids. Germline V gene data show CDR1 as LGHDT and CDR2 as YNNKEL (reference sequence). CDR3 coding DNA: TGTGCCAGCAGCCAAGGAGGGGACAGTTTCTACGAGCAGTACTTC. It encodes CASSQGGDSFYEQYF.

V is TRBV6-6 and J is TRBJ2-7; TRBD1 matches at 10 bases. CDR1 MNHNY and CDR2 SVGAGI come from the germline V gene (reference sequence). V shed 0 bases, J shed 9 bases, and the junction held 8 bases outside the gene matches. The CDR3 runs to 15 residues. CDR3: CASSYSRDRGSGQYF. The CDR3 DNA sequence: TGTGCCAGCAGTTACTCGCGGGACAGGGGATCGGGGCAGTACTTC.

CDR3: CASSLRSSGYTGELFF. In nucleotides, the CDR3 is TGCGCCAGCAGCTTGAGATCTAGCGGGTATACCGGGGAGCTGTTTTTT. V gene TRBV5-1 combines with J gene TRBJ2-2, with 8 bases matching TRBD2. CDR1 SGHRS and CDR2 YFSETQ come from the germline V gene. The CDR3 spans 16 residues. The trim removed 1 base at V and 5 bases at J, leaving 7 bases unmatched. Full variable domain (remainder filled in from reference TRBV5-1 and TRBJ2-2): KAGVTQTPRYLIKTRGQQVTLSCSPISGHRSVSWYQQTPGQGLQFLFEYFSETQRNKGNFPGRFSGRQFSNSRSEMNVSTLELGDSALYLCASSLRSSGYTGELFFGEGSRLTVL.

The chain recombines TRBV4-1 with TRBJ1-2; the D gene is possibly TRBD1 (5 bases). Per germline, CDR1 MGHRA and CDR2 YSYEKL. The CDR3 loop spans 15 amino acids. Deletions cut 5 bases from V and 2 bases from J, with 15 bases between. Here the CDR3 reads CASSVQADRNYGYTF. CDR3 DNA sequence: TGCGCCAGCAGCGTACAGGCCGACCGGAACTATGGCTACACCTTC.

This chain links TRBV7-2 with TRBJ2-7; the D gene is possibly TRBD1 (5 bases). This CDR3 is built from 16 residues. The V and J ends lost 1 base and 4 bases respectively, with 17 bases between them. Germline values: CDR1 SGHTA, CDR2 FQGNSA. CDR3 in amino acids: CASSLDGTSAGYEQYF. The CDR3 DNA reads TGTGCCAGCAGCTTAGATGGAACTTCAGCAGGGTACGAGCAGTACTTC.

V is TRBV7-9 and J is TRBJ1-5; D is ambiguous. CDR3 length: 13 amino acids. Germline values: CDR1 SEHNR, CDR2 FQNEAQ (reference sequence). Trimming stripped 1 base from V and 4 bases from J, with 5 bases between. For the CDR3, the DNA is TGTGCCAGCAGCTTAGGGACGAATCAGCCCCAGCATTTT. The encoded protein is CASSLGTNQPQHF. The full variable domain, rest sourced from reference TRBV7-9 and TRBJ1-5, is DTGVSQNPRHKITKRGQNVTFRCDPISEHNRLYWYRQTLGQGPEFLTYFQNEAQLEKSRLLSDRFSAERPKGSFSTLEIQRTEQGDSAMYLCASSLGTNQPQHFGDGTRLSIL.

The chain links TRBV2 to TRBJ2-5, with a tentative D call TRBD1 (5 bases). With 7 bases removed from V and 1 base from J, the gap between germline ends came to 13 bases. This CDR3 is built from 14 residues. CDR1 and CDR2 from the germline V gene are SNHLY and FYNNEI. The CDR3 spells CASTTHRTQETQYF. CDR3 DNA: TGTGCCAGCACCACACACAGGACCCAAGAGACCCAGTACTTC.

The chain couples TRBV18 to TRBJ1-1, with 7 positions matching TRBD1. The V and J ends lost 4 bases and 4 bases, in that order; junction bases with no gene match: 12. The CDR3 consists of 16 residues. Germline assignment: CDR1 KGHSH and CDR2 LQKENI. In nucleotides, the CDR3 is TGTGCCAGCTCACTTGCCACCCTCAGGGGGAGCACTGAAGCTTTCTTT. Protein product: CASSLATLRGSTEAFF.

The rearrangement joins TRBV29-1 to TRBJ1-5, with TRBD1 identical over 7 bases. This CDR3 has 19 amino acids. V was clipped by 3 bases and J by 0 bases; unmatched bases: 17. Germline V CDR1 and CDR2: SQVTM, ANQGSEA. CDR3 protein: CSVDGEGGQPILSNQPQHF. The CDR3 DNA follows: TGCAGCGTTGACGGTGAGGGGGGACAGCCGATACTTAGCAATCAGCCCCAGCATTTT.

The V gene is TRBV9, the J gene TRBJ1-3; tentative D call: TRBD1 (5 bases). The V gene lost 4 bases and the J gene lost 0 bases, with 14 bases spanning the gap. This CDR3 has 16 amino acids. Germline V gene lookup returns CDR1 SGDLS and CDR2 YYNGEE. The CDR3 region is CASSPEGPFSGNTIYF. DNA of the CDR3: TGTGCCAGCAGCCCGGAGGGACCCTTCTCTGGAAACACCATATATTTT.

The chain has TRBV6-6 and TRBJ1-3; D call uncertain. V was cut by 6 bases and J by 4 bases, with 16 bases left in between. The germline CDR1 and CDR2 sequences are MNHNY and SVGAGI (reference sequence). This CDR3 is built from 15 residues. The CDR3 sequence: CASSRTDDPGNTIYF. The CDR3 DNA reads TGTGCCAGCAGCCGGACGGACGACCCGGGAAACACCATATATTTT.

The chain couples TRBV9 to TRBJ2-1, with 11 bases aligning to TRBD2. The CDR3 is 15 residues long. CDR1 and CDR2 (germline): SGDLS, YYNGEE. Losses at the gene ends were 0 bases for V and 9 bases for J; bases not matched to a gene: 5. The DNA of the CDR3 is TGTGCCAGCAGCGTAGATTCGCTAGCGGGGGGTGAGCAGTTCTTC. Its protein is CASSVDSLAGGEQFF.

J is TRBJ2-7 and V is TRBV5-1; 9 bases line up with TRBD2. CDR1 is SGHRS and CDR2 is YFSETQ in the germline V gene. The CDR3 loop spans 15 amino acids. The J segment lost 2 bases and the V segment lost 0 bases, leaving 3 bases of the junction unmatched. DNA for the CDR3: TGCGCCAGCAGCTTGGAGACTAGCGGAGCCTACGAGCAGTACTTC. Residues: CASSLETSGAYEQYF. The complete variable domain, with remaining parts taken from reference TRBV5-1 and TRBJ2-7, reads KAGVTQTPRYLIKTRGQQVTLSCSPISGHRSVSWYQQTPGQGLQFLFEYFSETQRNKGNFPGRFSGRQFSNSRSEMNVSTLELGDSALYLCASSLETSGAYEQYFGPGTRLTVT.

The genes are TRBV11-2 and TRBJ2-3; possibly TRBD1 or TRBD2 for D (6 bases each). The CDR3 length is 15 residues. The germline gives CDR1 SGHAT, CDR2 FQNNGV. The V gene lost 5 bases and the J gene lost 3 bases, with 15 bases spanning the gap. The chain's CDR3 is CASSVRGLGTDTQYF. Here the CDR3 DNA reads TGTGCCAGCAGCGTACGGGGGCTCGGGACAGATACGCAGTATTTT.

The rearrangement links TRBV3-1 (or the pseudogene TRBV3-2) to TRBJ1-6; no reliable D call. V lost 4 bases and J 0 bases, leaving 10 bases between the germline ends. This CDR3 is built from 16 residues. Germline V lookup: CDR1 LGHDT, CDR2 YNNKEL (reference sequence). CDR3 protein: CASSRGPNSYNSPLHF. In DNA, the CDR3 is TGTGCCAGCAGCCGAGGACCGAACTCCTATAATTCACCCCTCCACTTT.

A single count supports this clone. This chain joins TRBV6-6 and TRBJ1-2, with TRBD1 matching over 9 bases. The CDR3 loop spans 15 amino acids. Germline lookup yields CDR1 MNHNY and CDR2 SVGAGI (reference sequence). The V gene end was trimmed by 2 bases and the J gene end by 7 bases; junction bases not matched to a gene: 8. CDR3 sequence (DNA): TGTGCCAGCAGTTACATGGGACAGGGAAACGGTGGCTACACCTTC. It encodes CASSYMGQGNGGYTF.

The chain uses TRBV21-1 and TRBJ2-1; the table's D call, TRBD1, was not checked against the DNA. TRBV21-1 is reported as a pseudogene. The CDR3 covers 15 residues. The CDR3 nucleotides are TGTGCCAGCAAGTCAGGCAGGGTCGTATACCATGAGCAGTTCTTC. As protein: CASKSGRVVYHEQFF.

Comment on this clone: At the DNA level, this CDR3 is encoded by other sequences in the same sample as well. This chain joins TRBV30 and TRBJ1-1; D unclear. This CDR3 comprises 11 residues. V was clipped by 2 bases and J by 1 base, with 2 bases between them. Germline V gives CDR1 GTSNPN, CDR2 SVGIG (reference sequence). CDR3: CAWSRNTEAFF. The CDR3 nucleotides are TGTGCCTGGAGTAGGAACACTGAAGCTTTCTTT. Filled out from reference TRBV30 and TRBJ1-1, the complete variable domain reads SQTIHQWPATLVQPVGSPLSLECTVEGTSNPNLYWYRQAAGRGLQLLFYSVGIGQISSEVPQNLSASRPQDRQFILSSKKLLLSDSGFYLCAWSRNTEAFFGQGTRLTVV.

J is TRBJ1-6 and V is TRBV27; perhaps TRBD1 as D (5 bases). Germline-derived CDR1 and CDR2 are MNHEY and SMNVEV (reference sequence). The CDR3 extends over 14 amino acids. Trimming shortened V by 3 bases and J by 4 bases, and 7 bases separated the two germline ends. The CDR3 reads CASSLGRYNSPLHF. The CDR3 region has the DNA TGTGCCAGCAGTTTGGGACGGTATAATTCACCCCTCCACTTT.

The chain couples TRBV6-5 to TRBJ2-7; D possibly corresponds to TRBD2 (5 bases). V was shortened by 11 bases and J by 2 bases, with 16 bases between the two germline ends. The CDR3 runs to 13 residues. The germline V gene has CDR1 MNHEY and CDR2 SVGAGI. The DNA for the CDR3 is TGTGCCCACGCGGCAGCGGTACCCTACGAGCAGTACTTC. Its translation is CAHAAAVPYEQYF.

The chain uses TRBV5-1 and TRBJ2-1; TRBD2 might be the D (6 bases). This CDR3 has 14 residues. CDR1 and CDR2 from the germline V gene are SGHRS and YFSETQ. V lost 5 bases, J lost 0 bases, and 9 bases lay in between. As DNA, the CDR3 is TGCGCCAGCAGACGGGAGAGCTCCTACAATGAGCAGTTCTTC. Amino acid sequence: CASRRESSYNEQFF. Using reference TRBV5-1 and TRBJ2-1 for the parts outside the CDR3, the full variable domain is KAGVTQTPRYLIKTRGQQVTLSCSPISGHRSVSWYQQTPGQGLQFLFEYFSETQRNKGNFPGRFSGRQFSNSRSEMNVSTLELGDSALYLCASRRESSYNEQFFGPGTRLTVL.

This clone was found once. The chain links TRBV9 to TRBJ1-2, with D perhaps TRBD1 (5 bases). Trimming left V 4 bases short and J 2 bases short, with 15 bases between. The CDR3 is made up of 15 amino acids. Germline V lookup: CDR1 SGDLS, CDR2 YYNGEE. The chain's CDR3 is CASSPSPRQNYGYTF. CDR3 nucleotide sequence: TGTGCCAGCAGCCCCAGCCCCCGACAGAACTATGGCTACACCTTC.

The rearrangement links TRBV7-9 to TRBJ1-1; D not certain. The CDR3 spans 14 residues. V was clipped by 1 base and J by 1 base, with 7 bases between them. Germline CDR1 is SEHNR and CDR2 is FQNEAQ (reference sequence). Written as DNA, the CDR3 is TGTGCCAGCAGCTTAGGCAGAGGGAACACTGAAGCTTTCTTT. It specifies CASSLGRGNTEAFF. The full variable domain, in which reference TRBV7-9 and TRBJ1-1 provide the parts outside the CDR3, is DTGVSQNPRHKITKRGQNVTFRCDPISEHNRLYWYRQTLGQGPEFLTYFQNEAQLEKSRLLSDRFSAERPKGSFSTLEIQRTEQGDSAMYLCASSLGRGNTEAFFGQGTRLTVV.

The chain combines TRBV7-2 with TRBJ2-7, with D unresolved. Germline CDR1 and CDR2: SGHTA and FQGNSA. The CDR3 spans 13 residues. V dropped 0 bases and J dropped 7 bases, with 10 bases sitting between them. CDR3 DNA: TGTGCCAGCAGCTTAGCGGTTCTATATGAGCAGTACTTC. This codes for CASSLAVLYEQYF.

This rearrangement joins TRBV2 to TRBJ2-3; TRBD2 aligns across 10 bases. Germline assignment: CDR1 SNHLY and CDR2 FYNNEI. The V gene end was trimmed by 4 bases and the J gene end by 5 bases; junction bases not matched to a gene: 9. The CDR3 sequence is 16 residues long. The CDR3 is CASSAKRGGLGDTQYF. The CDR3 DNA is TGTGCCAGCAGTGCGAAGCGGGGGGGCCTTGGAGATACGCAGTATTTT.

The chain recombines TRBV6-4 with TRBJ1-5, with D uncertain. CDR3 length: 14 residues. Looked up from germline, CDR1 is MRHNA and CDR2 is SNTAGT. The V and J ends lost 4 bases and 6 bases respectively, with 13 bases between them. In DNA, the CDR3 is TGTGCCAGCAGTGTACGACCCTGGAGTCAGCCCCAGCATTTT. Translation gives CASSVRPWSQPQHF.

This rearrangement joins TRBV3-1 (or the pseudogene TRBV3-2) to TRBJ2-5, with D unclear. V lost 8 bases and J 0 bases, leaving 4 bases between the germline ends. Germline V lookup: CDR1 LGHDT, CDR2 YNNKEL (reference sequence). The CDR3 loop spans 11 amino acids. The CDR3 DNA sequence: TGTGCCAGCCAATACCAAGAGACCCAGTACTTC. Translation: CASQYQETQYF.

The genes are TRBV18 and TRBJ1-1; 9 bases agree with TRBD1. The CDR3 loop spans 14 amino acids. Germline V gene sequence: CDR1 KGHSH, CDR2 LQKENI. V gave up 4 bases and J gave up 5 bases; unmatched junction bases: 5. The CDR3 DNA reads as TGTGCCAGCTCACGACCGGACAGGGGTACTGAAGCTTTCTTT. Translating it yields CASSRPDRGTEAFF. Looking up the rest from reference TRBV18 and TRBJ1-1 gives the full variable domain: NAGVMQNPRHLVRRRGQEARLRCSPMKGHSHVYWYRQLPEEGLKFMVYLQKENIIDESGMPKERFSAEFPKEGPSILRIQQVVRGDSAAYFCASSRPDRGTEAFFGQGTRLTVV.

This chain connects TRBV4-2 to TRBJ2-7, with 11 bases aligning to TRBD2. The CDR3 length is 15 residues. The V gene's germline CDR1 is LGHNA and CDR2 YNFKEQ. Trimming removed 4 bases from V and 6 bases from J; junction bases left unmatched: 8. CDR3 in amino acids: CASSRETSGVSEQYF. DNA for the CDR3: TGTGCCAGCAGCCGGGAGACTAGCGGGGTAAGCGAGCAGTACTTC.

The rearrangement joins TRBV6-1 to TRBJ1-5, with D hard to call. With 3 bases removed from V and 2 bases from J, the gap between germline ends came to 11 bases. The CDR3 is made up of 15 amino acids. In germline, CDR1 is MNHNS, CDR2 SASEGT. The CDR3 spells CASSDRIVGNQPQHF. Written as DNA, the CDR3 is TGTGCCAGCAGTGACAGGATTGTTGGCAATCAGCCCCAGCATTTT.